The present entry profiles one T cell receptor (beta chain) with its context. Authors' analysis steps: Reference gene primers were amplified, and this amplification served to estimate nucleated cell counts. The protocol was immunoSEQ multiplex PCR, while the TCRdb copy is restricted to in-frame clones and leaves out a portion. V and J calls plus clone size are reproduced from that table; the DNA served to infer D and trimming. There are about 130,000 clones in the sample; roughly 80% occur only once, and 9.2% lies in the top ten. These data come from a study of blood T cell repertoires in COVID-19. Looking at the study overall: The analysed material was cDNA or gDNA that came from T cells, B-cell-depleted T cells, or PBMCs.

Everyone who took part was roughly 18 to 89 years old, and they came from about 23 US areas. Cohort placement rested on clinical history that participants reported themselves. The CDR3 runs to 14 residues. Trimming cost V 1 base and J 5 bases, with 12 bases left between them. From germline, CDR1 is SGHRS and CDR2 YFSETQ. The chain uses TRBV5-1 and TRBJ2-5; D is undetermined. The sequencing sample was made of PBMCs or T cells enriched from blood (not recorded which). The TCR comes from a man over 45 who had recovered from COVID-19. DNA for the CDR3: TGCGCCAGCAGCTTGAATAATGCCGGGGAGACCCAGTACTTC. Translation gives CASSLNNAGETQYF.